This entry lists 9 T cell receptor beta chains sequenced from one sample in a study of cytomegalovirus exposure and HLA in healthy donors. PCR used 60 Vbeta primers and 13 Jbeta primers. Generated by immunoSEQ multiplex PCR, the TCRdb table keeps only in-frame clones and is missing some. The sample has about 200,000 clones, 75% to 80% seen once. The sequencing sample was made of PBMCs. The receptors originated from a male donor in good health and CMV-seronegative.

The chain employs TRBV9 and TRBJ1-2; 11 bases are a match to TRBD1. The CDR3 is 15 amino acids. In germline, CDR1 is SGDLS, CDR2 YYNGEE. V trimming: 4 bases; J trimming: 6 bases; junction bases outside the gene matches: 8. The chain's CDR3 is CASSPGTGGYDGYTF. The CDR3 DNA reads TGTGCCAGCAGCCCAGGGACAGGGGGATATGATGGCTACACCTTC.

This chain uses TRBV29-1 with TRBJ2-3, with D perhaps matching TRBD2 (5 bases). Trimming cost V 1 base and J 0 bases, with 8 bases left between them. CDR1 SQVTM and CDR2 ANQGSEA come from the germline V gene. The CDR3 length is 14 residues. The CDR3 DNA follows: TGCAGCGTTGAAGGGACTTATAGCACAGATACGCAGTATTTT. This gives the protein CSVEGTYSTDTQYF.

The chain carries TRBV6-6 and TRBJ2-7; a possible D gene is TRBD1 (8 bases). V was trimmed by 6 bases and J by 6 bases, leaving 21 bases between them. Per germline, CDR1 MNHNY and CDR2 SVGAGI (reference sequence). This CDR3 region has 15 residues. The CDR3 nucleotides are TGTGCCAGCAGCAGTCGGACAGGGAGGGGCCCCGAGCAGTACTTC. Protein: CASSSRTGRGPEQYF.

This chain uses TRBV7-9 with TRBJ2-7, with 12 bases aligning to TRBD2. This CDR3 region has 16 residues. The V gene end was trimmed by 3 bases and the J gene end by 1 base; junction bases not matched to a gene: 4. Germline V lookup: CDR1 SEHNR, CDR2 FQNEAQ (reference sequence). The CDR3 region has the DNA TGTGCCAGCAGCTTCCCACTAGCGGGAGGTTCCTACGAGCAGTACTTC. Residues: CASSFPLAGGSYEQYF.

This chain joins TRBV19 and TRBJ2-7; tentatively, D is TRBD1 (5 bases). Germline loops: CDR1 LNHDA, CDR2 SQIVND (reference sequence). V was cut by 6 bases and J by 5 bases, with 23 bases left in between. The CDR3 has 16 amino acids. As DNA, the CDR3 is TGTGCCAGTAGCCTATCCCCCCACGGCAAAGGGGACGAGCAGTACTTC. Residues: CASSLSPHGKGDEQYF.

This clone has a handful of counts. The V call is TRBV5-4, the J call TRBJ2-7; 9 nucleotides align to TRBD1. From germline, CDR1 is SGHNT and CDR2 YYREEE (reference sequence). Trimming cost V 4 bases and J 6 bases; bases outside gene matches: 5. CDR3 length: 13 residues. CDR3 in amino acids: CASSPRDRVEQYF. DNA for the CDR3: TGTGCCAGCAGCCCCCGGGACAGGGTCGAGCAGTACTTC.

This clone was picked up one time. V gene TRBV5-4 combines with J gene TRBJ2-3; 7 bases are shared with TRBD2. Germline V lookup: CDR1 SGHNT, CDR2 YYREEE (reference sequence). Losses at the gene ends were 4 bases for V and 5 bases for J; bases not matched to a gene: 10. This CDR3 comprises 15 residues. CDR3 DNA: TGTGCCAGCAGCCCCCCTCGGCGGGAGATAGATACGCAGTATTTT. Its translation: CASSPPRREIDTQYF. The full variable domain, rest sourced from reference TRBV5-4 and TRBJ2-3, is ETGVTQSPTHLIKTRGQQVTLRCSSQSGHNTVSWYQQALGQGPQFIFQYYREEENGRGNFPPRFSGLQFPNYSSELNVNALELDDSALYLCASSPPRREIDTQYFGPGTRLTVL.

V usage is TRBV27 and J usage is TRBJ1-4, with D possibly matching TRBD1 (6 bases). This CDR3 spans 17 amino acids. Trimming took 5 bases from V and 4 from J, leaving 20 bases between them. The germline gives CDR1 MNHEY, CDR2 SMNVEV (reference sequence). The CDR3 here is CASSPSQTGRINEKLFF. The CDR3 coding sequence is TGTGCCAGCAGTCCCTCTCAGACAGGTCGTATTAATGAAAAACTGTTTTTT.

The chain carries TRBV10-3 and TRBJ2-1; 10 nucleotides line up with TRBD2. The CDR3 runs 15 residues. The germline V gene has CDR1 ENHRY and CDR2 SYGVKD. V trimming: 10 bases; J trimming: 4 bases; junction bases outside the gene matches: 10. The chain's CDR3 is CATRPGTSVYNEQFF. CDR3 in DNA: TGTGCCACCCGTCCCGGGACTAGCGTTTACAATGAGCAGTTCTTC.